This TCR beta chain was sequenced in a study of OX40 agonist ivuxolimab in advanced cancers. Trimming removed 0 bases from V and 0 bases from J, with 8 bases in between. The CDR3 has 16 residues. The germline V gene has CDR1 LNHDA and CDR2 SQIVND (reference sequence). Clones were read by immunoSEQ multiplex PCR, and TCRdb kept only the in-frame ones, dropping some. Of more than 30,000 clones in the sample, approximately 80% are singletons; the top ten hold around 10%. Drawing of blood for sampling happened at baseline, at cycle 4 day 1, and at cycle 7 day 1. The gene calls are TRBV19 and TRBJ1-4; D call uncertain. The sequence came from an adult with an advanced solid tumor such as melanoma, head and neck, liver or kidney cancer. The sample consisted of CD4+ or CD8+ T cells sorted from blood, taken in a trial of the OX40 agonist ivuxolimab. This chain's CDR3 is CASSIDGGATNEKLFF. DNA for the CDR3: TGTGCCAGTAGTATAGATGGAGGTGCAACTAATGAAAAACTGTTTTTT.